The rows below give T cell receptor beta chains drawn from one sample of a study of blood T cell repertoires in COVID-19. The data were produced by immunoSEQ multiplex PCR, yet TCRdb's version contains in-frame clones alone and is incomplete. There are approximately 360,000 clones in the sample; around nine tenths occur only once, and roughly 0.97% lies in the top ten. The sample was PBMCs or T cells enriched from blood (not recorded which). These receptors were taken from a woman in her twenties or thirties with acute COVID-19. Both conserved end residues are part of each CDR3. D genes are given only for firm matches. Rows may omit the clone size; those that give it use once, few, many or a size class.

j_gene	d_gene	abundance	v_gene	CDR3aa	CDR3nt
TRBJ2-2	.	.	TRBV29-1	CSVDTGGDDTGELFF	TGCAGCGTTGATACGGGGGGCGATGACACCGGGGAGCTGTTTTTT
TRBJ2-5	TRBD2	.	TRBV3-1/TRBV3-2	CASSQESGARFGIQETQYF	TGTGCCAGCAGCCAAGAGAGCGGGGCGAGGTTTGGGATCCAAGAGACCCAGTACTTC
TRBJ1-1	TRBD1	.	TRBV9	CASSVAMVAGGETEAFF	TGTGCCAGCAGCGTAGCTATGGTGGCAGGGGGTGAGACTGAAGCTTTCTTT
TRBJ2-6	.	.	TRBV12-3/TRBV12-4	CASSLVWPNVLTF	TGTGCCAGCAGTTTAGTCTGGCCCAACGTCCTGACTTTC
TRBJ1-5	.	.	TRBV19	CASHQGLSNQPQHF	TGTGCCAGCCATCAGGGCTTGAGCAATCAGCCCCAGCATTTT
TRBJ1-6	TRBD1	.	TRBV6-5	CASSSNRGKSPLHF	TGTGCCAGCAGTTCAAACAGGGGTAAATCACCCCTCCACTTT
TRBJ2-1	.	.	TRBV7-2	CASSLGAKRPYNEQFF	TGTGCCAGCAGCTTAGGGGCTAAAAGACCGTACAATGAGCAGTTCTTC
TRBJ1-2	.	.	TRBV6-5	CASSPVVNYGYTF	TGTGCCAGCAGTCCGGTAGTAAACTATGGCTACACCTTC
TRBJ2-3	.	once	TRBV9	CASSVRRREGTDTQYF	TGTGCCAGCAGCGTCCGGCGACGAGAGGGCACAGATACGCAGTATTTT
TRBJ1-4	.	.	TRBV5-1	CASSNGGAEKLFF	TGCGCCAGCAGCAACGGGGGGGCCGAAAAACTGTTTTTT
TRBJ2-2	TRBD1	few	TRBV24-1	CATARGSVTGELFF	TGTGCCACCGCCAGGGGGTCGGTCACCGGGGAGCTGTTTTTT
TRBJ1-1	.	.	TRBV2	CASSVGQVRPEAFF	TGTGCCAGCAGTGTGGGGCAGGTTAGGCCTGAAGCTTTCTTT
TRBJ2-2	.	many	TRBV7-8	CASSLDRSGELFF	TGTGCCAGCAGCTTAGACAGGTCAGGGGAGCTGTTTTTT
TRBJ1-3	.	.	TRBV5-1	CASSSVGTGNTIYF	TGCGCCAGCAGCTCGGTCGGGACTGGAAACACCATATATTTT
TRBJ1-1	.	.	TRBV28	CASSFRVTEAFF	TGTGCCAGCAGTTTCAGGGTGACTGAAGCTTTCTTT
TRBJ1-4	.	.	TRBV30	CAWSVRGWLNNEKLFF	TGTGCCTGGAGTGTACGAGGCTGGCTGAATAATGAAAAACTGTTTTTT
TRBJ1-5	TRBD1	.	TRBV11-3	CASSTSRGQGPEFDNQPQHF	TGTGCCAGCAGCACGTCCCGGGGACAGGGGCCAGAATTTGACAATCAGCCCCAGCATTTT
TRBJ2-7	TRBD1	.	TRBV4-3	CASSQSTGGSYEQYF	TGCGCCAGCAGCCAATCGACAGGGGGTTCATACGAGCAGTACTTC
TRBJ2-5	.	few	TRBV2	CASSEVQLVLADQETQYF	TGTGCCAGCAGTGAAGTTCAATTAGTACTAGCCGATCAAGAGACCCAGTACTTC
TRBJ2-7	.	.	TRBV5-1	CASSPQGSEQYF	TGCGCCAGCAGCCCACAGGGATCCGAGCAGTACTTC
TRBJ2-3	TRBD1	.	TRBV5-4	CASGVPGQGDTQYF	TGTGCCAGCGGGGTCCCGGGACAGGGGGATACGCAGTATTTT
TRBJ1-2	.	.	TRBV5-1	CASSLDRTGYTF	TGCGCCAGCAGCTTGGACAGGACTGGCTACACCTTC
TRBJ1-2	.	.	TRBV29-1	CSAIPGEGVNYGYTF	TGCAGCGCAATTCCCGGGGAGGGAGTTAACTATGGCTACACCTTC
TRBJ2-6	.	once	TRBV4-3	CASSQGLGPGANVLTF	TGCGCCAGCAGCCAAGGTCTGGGGCCTGGGGCCAACGTCCTGACTTTC